Below, one TCR beta chain is given with its context. This sample was included in a study of blood T cell repertoires in COVID-19. CDR3 length: 13 amino acids. V gave up 6 bases and J gave up 0 bases, with 8 bases separating them. In the authors' methods: The authors estimated nucleated cell counts from reference gene primer amplification. Some clones are missing from TCRdb's copy, which holds only in-frame ones; the method was immunoSEQ multiplex PCR. From that table come the V and J calls and clone size; the DNA was used to work out D and trimming. The sample lists tens of thousands of clones, approximately 72% seen once, with roughly 5% in the top ten.

The material sequenced was peripheral blood. This rearrangement joins TRBV12-3 or TRBV12-4 to TRBJ1-2; unclear D gene. The receptor was isolated from a woman between 65 and 79 years old with COVID-19, enrolled during active disease. The DNA for the CDR3 is TGTGCCAGCAGCTCTTTGTCTAACTATGGCTACACCTTC. Its translation: CASSSLSNYGYTF.